This is a list of T cell receptor beta chains from one sample in a study of blood T cell repertoires in COVID-19. Only in-frame clones appear in the TCRdb table, and some are missing; sequencing was by immunoSEQ multiplex PCR. The sample holds some 120,000 clones, about two thirds seen once. Sequenced: peripheral blood. The receptors shown here come from a human donor with acute or convalescent COVID-19. The donor label of this sample is uncertain. CDR3s include the opening cysteine and the closing phenylalanine or tryptophan. Only some rows state a clone size, as once, few, many or a class for expanded clones.

TRBV7-2,TRBJ2-1,NA,CASTYVSGGAGGEQFF
TRBV4-1,TRBJ2-1,NA,CASSQDRATGFSGQFF
TRBV19,TRBJ1-1,NA,CASSTKDRIRSTEAFF
TRBV12-3/TRBV12-4,TRBJ1-2,NA,CASRDRAGYTF
TRBV7-8,TRBJ1-4,many,CASSLGRGDEKLFF
TRBV12-1,TRBJ2-1,NA,CASSFSPPRRRGRYNEQFF
TRBV27,TRBJ2-1,few,CASNPTPPLQTSGGASTYNEQFF
TRBV6-5,TRBJ1-1,NA,CASTLGQNTEAFF
TRBV20-1,TRBJ2-3,NA,CSAPGGDTQYF
TRBV7-2,TRBJ1-1,NA,CASSQNRENLFF
TRBV7-9,TRBJ2-1,NA,CASSQPSGTGNVRYNEQFF
TRBV6-5,TRBJ2-7,NA,CASSYHGTSGYEQYF
TRBV9,TRBJ2-4,NA,CASSVGTGELLAKNIQYF
TRBV24-1,TRBJ2-1,NA,CATSDPQGPSRNEQFF
TRBV5-5,TRBJ1-4,NA,CASSSTEGEKLFF
TRBV29-1,TRBJ2-1,NA,CSVERRGGYNEQFF